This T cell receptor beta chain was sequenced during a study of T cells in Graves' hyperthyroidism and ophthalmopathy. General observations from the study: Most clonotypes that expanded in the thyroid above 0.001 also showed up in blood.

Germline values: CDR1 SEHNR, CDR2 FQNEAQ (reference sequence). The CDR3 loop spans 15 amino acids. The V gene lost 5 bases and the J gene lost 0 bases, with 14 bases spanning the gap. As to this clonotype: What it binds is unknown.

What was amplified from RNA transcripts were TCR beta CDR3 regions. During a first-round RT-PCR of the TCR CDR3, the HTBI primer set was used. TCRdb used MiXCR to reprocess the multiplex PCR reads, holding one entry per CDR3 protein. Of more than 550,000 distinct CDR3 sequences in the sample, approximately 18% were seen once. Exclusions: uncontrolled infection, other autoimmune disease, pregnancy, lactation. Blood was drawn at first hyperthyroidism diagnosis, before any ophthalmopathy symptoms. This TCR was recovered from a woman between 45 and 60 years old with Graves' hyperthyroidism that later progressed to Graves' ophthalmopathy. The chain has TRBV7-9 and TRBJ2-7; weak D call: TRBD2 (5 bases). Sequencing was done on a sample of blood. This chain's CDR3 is CASSRSGLHSYEQYF. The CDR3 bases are TGTGCCAGCAGCAGGAGCGGATTACACTCCTACGAGCAGTACTTC.